This T cell receptor (beta chain) emerged from a study of T-cell reconstitution after alpha-beta-depleted transplantation in children (dated by TCRdb to the mid-2010s). A note on the overall study: T-cell immune reconstitution after TCRalphabeta/CD19-depleted allogeneic hematopoietic cell transplantation in children was quantitatively tracked in the study by means of TCR repertoire profiling.

The protocol used for the library was PCR. This sample was sequenced with an Illumina HiSeq 2500. To normalize quantification of the TCRbeta repertoire, the TCR libraries were built with molecular barcoding that relied on unique molecular identifiers. TCRdb handled the public reads itself, with Q25 trimming in fastp and clone calling in MiXCR, and kept productive beta chains. Rows matching on CDR3 protein sequence are summarized as one entry with the most common DNA and genes. Within this sample are approximately 44,000 distinct CDR3 sequences, with about 5% of them counted one time only. The biggest ten clones account for under 35% of the sample. CDR1 is given as DFQATT and CDR2 as SNEGSKA, both from the germline V gene (reference sequence). Measured from the cysteine to the phenylalanine, the CDR3 is 13 residues long. Just CDR3 DNA is preserved here, 39 bases in frame from base 1. V is cut by 2 bases and J by 7 bases, and the space between the germline ends is 13 bases.

General study outcomes and caveats: The apparently early alphabetaT-cell count recovery about two months after transplant was reportedly dependent on only several hundred rapidly expanded clones derived from non-depleted graft cells. In some patients, the high TCRbeta diversity seen at day 60 was put down to recipient T cells and intrathymic progenitors that had survived conditioning. Over subsequent months, a decline in hyperexpanded clone frequencies was noted, and after one year, T-cell counts and TCRbeta diversity were mostly ascribed to newly produced T cells.

The time point label on this specimen signifies: day 60 (about 2 months) after transplantation. The label giving this sample's treatment or condition can be read as: allogeneic hematopoietic cell transplantation with graft depleted of TCRalphabeta T cells and CD19 B cells. Transplant recipients were children who received TCRalphabeta/CD19-depleted allogeneic hematopoietic cell grafts. This clonotype has at least ten counts. Its antigen has not been determined. No much larger clone is present one base from it, and per-base qualities are unavailable. This TCR was recovered from a female patient aged 2 to 10 who had a stem cell transplant for aplastic anemia, so the T cells may come from the graft donor. Recombination connected TRBV20-1 to TRBJ2-3, with no D gene named confidently. The sample was PBMCs, mostly from graft donor cells, taken 60 days after TCRalphabeta/CD19-depleted stem cell transplant. This receptor carries the CDR3 CSARFPGSYTQYF. The DNA reads TGCAGTGCTAGATTCCCTGGCTCTTATACGCAGTATTTT.